These T cell receptor beta chains were read from a single sample in a study of patients and donors after allogeneic stem cell transplantation. Each CDR3 protein is one row after TCRdb ran MiXCR on the RT-PCR reads. The sample holds approximately 430,000 distinct CDR3 sequences; approximately 16% are singletons and the top ten take over 6%. The sample taken for sequencing was blood, either unsorted or a sorted T cell fraction (not recorded which). These receptors came from a human donor who was either an allogeneic HSCT recipient or a stem cell or donor lymphocyte infusion donor (not recorded which). It is not recorded whose cells these are; they may come from a transplant donor. Both conserved end residues are part of each CDR3. Each record gives: J gene, V gene, CDR3 protein.

>TRBJ2-3|TRBV5-5
CASSSPRGGDTQYF
>TRBJ1-2|TRBV20-1
CSARGHSSNYGYTF
>TRBJ2-3|TRBV9
CASSATDPTDTQYF
>TRBJ2-2|TRBV7-9
CASSFSIRAGELFF
>TRBJ2-1|TRBV6-5
CASSYPKGRSSYNEQFF
>TRBJ1-2|TRBV14
CASSQDRGGGYTF
>TRBJ2-1|TRBV30
CAWMGPGGGSSF
>TRBJ2-3|TRBV5-1
CASSLRISTDTQYF
>TRBJ2-4|TRBV12-3/TRBV12-4
CASTRTTGGIQYF
>TRBJ1-1|TRBV29-1
CSVRLPLAAGLWNTEAFF
>TRBJ2-4|TRBV20-1
CSAAGLAGVQYF
>TRBJ2-1|TRBV11-2
CASSLTPASSYNEQFF
>TRBJ1-1|TRBV7-9
CASSFGLLQVNTEAFF
>TRBJ1-5|TRBV20-1
CSASLVEGNQPQHF
>TRBJ1-2|TRBV7-9
CASSRWGLSNYGYTF
>TRBJ2-5|TRBV30
CAWTGWAQETQYF
>TRBJ1-1|TRBV11-2
CASSLVGQGRGTEAFF
>TRBJ2-7|TRBV15
CATSRTPDASQYF
>TRBJ1-1|TRBV7-9
CASSFVQATEAFF
>TRBJ2-1|TRBV5-1
CASSQQTGLEQFF
>TRBJ1-5|TRBV19
CASSISVGRYYQPQHF
>TRBJ2-5|TRBV14
CASSQQGLQETQYF
>TRBJ2-1|TRBV5-1
CASSSTLQGQFF
>TRBJ2-7|TRBV7-2
CASSWDSIYEQYF
>TRBJ2-5|TRBV5-5
CASSQRTGGFVGETQYF
>TRBJ1-6|TRBV4-1
CASSQLGLLNSPLHF
>TRBJ1-1|TRBV6-5
CASSYRGDAEAFF
>TRBJ2-1|TRBV11-1
CASSRLGVSGGHSYNEQFF
>TRBJ2-2|TRBV25-1
CASVPRRGGELFF
>TRBJ1-5|TRBV20-1
CSATSGQNPDPFRPQHF
>TRBJ2-1|TRBV20-1
CSASLWEMVGDNEQFF
>TRBJ2-1|TRBV12-3/TRBV12-4
CASKERANEQFF
>TRBJ1-1|TRBV20-1
CSSGTAGVGTEAFF
>TRBJ2-5|TRBV29-1
CSVGGRGEEETQYF
>TRBJ2-7|TRBV7-9
CASSGRTGGEQYF
>TRBJ2-5|TRBV4-2
CASSQLRLARGIGETQYF
>TRBJ2-1|TRBV29-1
CSVVSGVRGDEQFF
>TRBJ2-1|TRBV29-1
CSELPSSYNEQFF
>TRBJ1-1|TRBV18
CASSPHVDTEAFF
>TRBJ2-7|TRBV6-2/TRBV6-3
CASSYGSSPGQQYF
>TRBJ2-3|TRBV2
CASEGPTVRGLNTQYF
>TRBJ2-4|TRBV2
CASSWGGREGAKNIQYF
>TRBJ2-1|TRBV6-5
CASSYSNPYNEQFF
>TRBJ2-7|TRBV24-1
CATSEGGTPYEQYF
>TRBJ1-2|TRBV10-3
CAISRELGTPPFGGYTF
>TRBJ2-7|TRBV20-1
CSARRQGTYEQYF
>TRBJ1-1|TRBV29-1
CSVERTGLTEAFF
>TRBJ2-5|TRBV29-1
CSVGDSHEYQETQYF
>TRBJ2-5|TRBV24-1
CATSDPTSGGNLGFQETQYF
>TRBJ2-1|TRBV13
CASSMLAGGPIGTYNEQFF
>TRBJ1-5|TRBV12-3/TRBV12-4
CASRTGQGKDQPQHF